What follows are 11 T cell receptor beta chains derived from one specimen sequenced in a study of graft-versus-host responses after intestinal transplantation. Assay used: immunoSEQ multiplex PCR; TCRdb lists only in-frame clones, some missing. The data hold about 97,000 clones, with roughly nine tenths observed a single time. Which antigens these TCRs recognize remains unknown. This sample comprised unstimulated CD4+ T cells sorted from spleen or lymph node cells, obtained before transplant. The receptor set was obtained from a human donor who was the organ donor for an intestinal transplant.

CDR3 sequence: CASSLLATSYNEQFF. CDR3 coding DNA: TGTGCCAGCAGCTTATTAGCTACCTCCTACAATGAGCAGTTCTTC. The chain links TRBV7-9 to TRBJ2-1; no clear D. The CDR3 extends over 15 amino acids. Germline V lookup: CDR1 SEHNR, CDR2 FQNEAQ (reference sequence). Deletions cut 2 bases from V and 0 bases from J, with 8 bases between.

The chain uses TRBV27 and TRBJ1-4, with 9 bases lining up with TRBD1. This CDR3 has 15 residues. The germline V gene has CDR1 MNHEY and CDR2 SMNVEV (reference sequence). V dropped 5 bases and J dropped 2; count of bases not matched to a gene: 3. CDR3 in DNA: TGTGCCAGCAGTAGAGGGACAGGGACTAATGAAAAACTGTTTTTT. Amino acids: CASSRGTGTNEKLFF.

The rearrangement uses TRBV7-2 and TRBJ1-5, with D possibly being TRBD1 (5 bases). This CDR3 is 16 amino acids long. The germline CDR1 and CDR2 sequences are SGHTA and FQGNSA. V dropped 1 base and J dropped 2 bases, with 12 bases sitting between them. CDR3 sequence: CASSLGPGRGNQPQHF. Here the CDR3 DNA reads TGTGCCAGCAGCTTAGGTCCCGGCAGGGGCAATCAGCCCCAGCATTTT.

The chain combines TRBV28 with TRBJ2-7; D gene ambiguous. CDR3 size: 13 residues. The ends were cut back, 8 bases at V and 3 bases at J, with 14 bases in the middle. CDR1 MDHEN and CDR2 SYDVKM come from the germline V gene. Here the CDR3 DNA reads TGTGCCAGCGCATCAACACCGAACTACGAGCAGTACTTC. Protein product: CASASTPNYEQYF.

The chain carries TRBV6-6 and TRBJ2-7, with D maybe TRBD2 (7 bases). The ends were cut back, 6 bases at V and 2 bases at J, with 20 bases in the middle. CDR3 length equals 16 residues. CDR1 and CDR2 from the germline V gene are MNHNY and SVGAGI (reference sequence). CDR3 sequence: CASSPGGGRVTYEQYF. CDR3 nucleotide sequence: TGTGCCAGCAGCCCTGGCGGGGGCAGGGTTACCTACGAGCAGTACTTC.

Remarks on this clone: Other DNA sequences in this sample translate to the same CDR3. The chain employs TRBV18 and TRBJ2-3; no reliable D call. The CDR3 is 13 amino acids. V lost 2 bases to trimming and J lost 2 bases, with 5 bases between them. Germline values: CDR1 KGHSH, CDR2 LQKENI. The CDR3 loop is CASSPLATDTQYF. Written as DNA, the CDR3 is TGTGCCAGCTCACCATTGGCCACAGATACGCAGTATTTT. The full variable domain, its missing parts supplied by reference TRBV18 and TRBJ2-3, is NAGVMQNPRHLVRRRGQEARLRCSPMKGHSHVYWYRQLPEEGLKFMVYLQKENIIDESGMPKERFSAEFPKEGPSILRIQQVVRGDSAAYFCASSPLATDTQYFGPGTRLTVL.

The sample holds a few counts of this clone. This chain joins TRBV2 and TRBJ1-1; D unclear. Germline V lookup: CDR1 SNHLY, CDR2 FYNNEI. V lost 7 bases, J lost 3 bases, and 9 bases lay in between. CDR3 length: 12 residues. CDR3 region: CASTQIYTEAFF. The CDR3 DNA sequence: TGTGCCAGCACACAGATCTACACTGAAGCTTTCTTT.

V is TRBV4-2 and J is TRBJ2-7, with 12 nucleotides matching TRBD2. CDR1 is LGHNA, CDR2 YNFKEQ, per germline. Losses at the gene ends were 3 bases for V and 6 bases for J; bases not matched to a gene: 15. The CDR3 runs to 18 residues. The CDR3 sequence is CASSQRLAGGKLYGEQYF. CDR3 bases: TGTGCCAGCAGCCAGCGCCTAGCGGGGGGGAAGCTTTACGGCGAGCAGTACTTC.

This clone was detected only once. J is TRBJ2-5 and V is TRBV7-2; 10 bases fit TRBD2. This CDR3 region has 16 residues. V shed 1 base and J 2 bases; nucleotides not matched to a gene: 4. CDR1 and CDR2 (germline): SGHTA, FQGNSA. CDR3 residues: CASSLGASGGQETQYF. CDR3 DNA sequence: TGTGCCAGCAGCTTAGGAGCTAGCGGGGGTCAAGAGACCCAGTACTTC. The variable domain in full, with the rest retrieved from reference TRBV7-2 and TRBJ2-5, is GAGVSQSPSNKVTEKGKDVELRCDPISGHTALYWYRQSLGQGLEFLIYFQGNSAPDKSGLPSDRFSAERTGGSVSTLTIQRTQQEDSAVYLCASSLGASGGQETQYFGPGTRLLVL.

This chain joins TRBV2 and TRBJ1-5; D is ambiguous. V lost 5 bases and J 6 bases, leaving 11 bases between the germline ends. The CDR3 covers 13 residues. Germline loops: CDR1 SNHLY, CDR2 FYNNEI. The CDR3 here is CASSPREGQPQHF. DNA of the CDR3: TGTGCCAGCAGTCCAAGGGAGGGTCAGCCCCAGCATTTT. Supplemented by reference TRBV2 and TRBJ1-5, the full variable domain reads EPEVTQTPSHQVTQMGQEVILRCVPISNHLYFYWYRQILGQKVEFLVSFYNNEISEKSEIFDDQFSVERPDGSNFTLKIRSTKLEDSAMYFCASSPREGQPQHFGDGTRLSIL.

V and J are TRBV18 and TRBJ1-2; 9 bases line up with TRBD1. The CDR3 runs to 16 residues. Trimming removed 0 bases from V and 1 base from J; junction bases left unmatched: 3. Germline CDR1 reads KGHSH; CDR2 reads LQKENI. The CDR3 nucleotides read TGTGCCAGCTCACCACCGGCGGGACAGGGTAACTATGGCTACACCTTC. This encodes CASSPPAGQGNYGYTF.